The entry below gives a single T cell receptor beta chain sequence along with its context. Its specificity is not known. This sample is part of a study of shared clonotypes between healthy human individuals. The overall study: CD4 naive cells filled three plates per donor, CD4 memory three, CD8 naive two and CD8 memory one. Study findings and constraints: Naive subsets typically showed greater estimated richness than memory subsets. The four-donor shared clonotypes exceeded non-shared clonotypes in generation probability, with non-shared ones scoring lower.

V lost 2 bases, J lost 3 bases, and 5 bases stayed unmatched. This CDR3 is built from 16 residues. The germline V gene has CDR1 MNHNY and CDR2 SVGAGI (reference sequence). Several immunoSEQ plates held equal portions of the genomic DNA taken from each subset. Produced via immunoSEQ multiplex PCR; TCRdb's table is partial and in-frame only. The sample holds roughly 810,000 clones; just over 95% are singletons and the top ten take approximately 0.2%. CD45RO-negative, CCR7-selected cells formed the naive CD8 fraction, which excluded terminally differentiated effector memory CD45RA+ cells. This clonotype was sampled from a man aged 25-45 years in good health. Sequences were obtained from naive CD8+ T cells sorted from blood. This rearrangement joins TRBV6-6 to TRBJ2-3; 10 nucleotides line up with TRBD1. The CDR3 DNA is TGTGCCAGCAGTTACCCTCCGGGACAGGGGACAGATACGCAGTATTTT. Its protein product is CASSYPPGQGTDTQYF.